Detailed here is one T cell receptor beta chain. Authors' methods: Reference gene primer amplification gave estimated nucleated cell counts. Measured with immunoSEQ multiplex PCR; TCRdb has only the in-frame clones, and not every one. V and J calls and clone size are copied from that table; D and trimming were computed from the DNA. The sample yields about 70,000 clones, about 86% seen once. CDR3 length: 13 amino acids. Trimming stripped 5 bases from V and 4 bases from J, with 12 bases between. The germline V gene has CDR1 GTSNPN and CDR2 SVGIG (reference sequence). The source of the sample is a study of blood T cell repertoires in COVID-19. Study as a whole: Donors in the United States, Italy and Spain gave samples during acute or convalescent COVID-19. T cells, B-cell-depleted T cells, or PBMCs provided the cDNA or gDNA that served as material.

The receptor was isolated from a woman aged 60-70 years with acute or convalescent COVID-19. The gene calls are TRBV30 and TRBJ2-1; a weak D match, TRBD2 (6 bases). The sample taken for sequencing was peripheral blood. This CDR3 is CAWAIAVYNEQFF. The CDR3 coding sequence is TGTGCCTGGGCGATAGCGGTTTACAATGAGCAGTTCTTC.